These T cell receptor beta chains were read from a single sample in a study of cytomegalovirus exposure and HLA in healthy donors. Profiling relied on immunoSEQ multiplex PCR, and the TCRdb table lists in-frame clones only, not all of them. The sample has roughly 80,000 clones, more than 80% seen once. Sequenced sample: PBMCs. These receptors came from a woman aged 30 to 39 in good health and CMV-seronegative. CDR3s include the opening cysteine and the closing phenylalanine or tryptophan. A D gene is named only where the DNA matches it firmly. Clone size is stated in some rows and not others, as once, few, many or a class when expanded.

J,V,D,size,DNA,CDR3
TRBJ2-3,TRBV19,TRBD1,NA,TGTGCCAGTAGTATGGGGGACAGGGGAACAGATACGCAGTATTTT,CASSMGDRGTDTQYF
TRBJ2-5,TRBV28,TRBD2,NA,TGTGCCAGCAACGCGGGAGTTGAGACCCAGTACTTC,CASNAGVETQYF
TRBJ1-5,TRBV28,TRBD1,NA,TGTGCCAGCAGCTGGGAGACAGGGAGATCTCCTGACAATCAGCCCCAGCATTTT,CASSWETGRSPDNQPQHF
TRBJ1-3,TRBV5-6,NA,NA,TGTGCCAGCAGCAGACCGGGAGATGCTGGAAACACCATATATTTT,CASSRPGDAGNTIYF
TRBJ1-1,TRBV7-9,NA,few,TGTGCCAGCAGCACCCCCATTGCGGGGAACACTGAAGCTTTCTTT,CASSTPIAGNTEAFF
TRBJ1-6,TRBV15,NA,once,TGTGCCACCAGCAGCGACAGGAGCTCCTATAATTCACCCCTCCACTTT,CATSSDRSSYNSPLHF
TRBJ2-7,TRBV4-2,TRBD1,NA,TGTGCCAGCAGCCAAGATTCCTCGGGACAGGGCCGAAAGTACTTC,CASSQDSSGQGRKYF
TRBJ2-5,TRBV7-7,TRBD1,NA,TGTGCTAGCAGCCCGGACAGGGTCCCTGGTGAGACCCAGTACTTC,CASSPDRVPGETQYF
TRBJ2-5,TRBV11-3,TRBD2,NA,TGTGCCAGCAGCTTGGGGACTAGCGGGGCCAGCCAAGAGACCCAGTACTTC,CASSLGTSGASQETQYF
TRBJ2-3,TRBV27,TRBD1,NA,TGTGCCAGCAGCCGACCGGGACAGGGCCGACGGGATACGCAGTATTTT,CASSRPGQGRRDTQYF
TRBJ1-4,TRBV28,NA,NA,TGTGCCAGCAGTACGATCCGGGCCGGAGGGGAAAAACTGTTTTTT,CASSTIRAGGEKLFF
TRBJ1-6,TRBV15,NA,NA,TGTGCCACCAGCAGGCGTACGGGTAATTCACCCCTCCACTTT,CATSRRTGNSPLHF
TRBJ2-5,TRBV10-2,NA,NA,TGCGCCAGCAGTGAGGAGGAGACCCAGTACTTC,CASSEEETQYF
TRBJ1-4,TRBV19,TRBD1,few,TGTGCCAGTAGTATAGGGACAGGGGGTAATGAAAAACTGTTTTTT,CASSIGTGGNEKLFF
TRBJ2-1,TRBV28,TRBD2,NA,TGTGCCAGCACTCCTCCTCGGGCTAGCGGGAGGGTCTTATACAATGAGCAGTTCTTC,CASTPPRASGRVLYNEQFF
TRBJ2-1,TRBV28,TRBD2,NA,TGTGCCAGCAGTATCCCCCCCGGGGGGAGGTACCACAATGAGCAGTTCTTC,CASSIPPGGRYHNEQFF
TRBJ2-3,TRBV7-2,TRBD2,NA,TGTGCCAGCAGCCCTCGGACTAGCGGGAGTTTCAGAGTGGCGGATACGCAGTATTTT,CASSPRTSGSFRVADTQYF
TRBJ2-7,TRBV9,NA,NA,TGTGCCAGCAGCGTAGCTGGGGCTAGCGCCCACGAGCAGTACTTC,CASSVAGASAHEQYF
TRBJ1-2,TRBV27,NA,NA,TGTGCCAGCAGTGGCGGGGTTCACTATGGCTACACCTTC,CASSGGVHYGYTF
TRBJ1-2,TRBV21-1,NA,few,TGTGCCAGCAGCAAATTCGGACAGGAAACTAACTATGGCTACACCTTC,CASSKFGQETNYGYTF
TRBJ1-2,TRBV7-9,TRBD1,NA,TGTGCCAGCAGCTCGGACAGGGGGCTTGGCTACACCTTC,CASSSDRGLGYTF
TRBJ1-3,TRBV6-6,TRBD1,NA,TGTGCCAGCAGTTACTCCCGACAGGGCTCTGGAAACACCATATATTTT,CASSYSRQGSGNTIYF
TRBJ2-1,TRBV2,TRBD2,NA,TGTGCCAACAGTGCGAAGACTAGCGGAAGGCAGTTCTTC,CANSAKTSGRQFF
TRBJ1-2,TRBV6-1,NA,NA,TGTGCCAGCAGTGAAGCCTTCAGCTATGGCTACACCTTC,CASSEAFSYGYTF
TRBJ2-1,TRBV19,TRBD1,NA,TGTGCCAGTAGTATAGTCGGGACAGGGCCTTACAATGAGCAGTTCTTC,CASSIVGTGPYNEQFF
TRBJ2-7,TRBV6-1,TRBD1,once,TGTGCCAGCAGTGAAAGGGACAGGGGGGACTACGAGCAGTACTTC,CASSERDRGDYEQYF
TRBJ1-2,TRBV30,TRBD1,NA,TGTGCCTGGAGTGTCGACGGGACAGGGTATTTCGGCTACACCTTC,CAWSVDGTGYFGYTF
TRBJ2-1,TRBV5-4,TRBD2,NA,TGTGCCAGCAGCCCCTTCGGAACTAGCGGCAGGGAGGTAGAGCAGTTCTTC,CASSPFGTSGREVEQFF
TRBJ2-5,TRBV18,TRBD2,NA,TGTGCCAGCTCACCACCTCTAGCGGTGGGGCAAGAGACCCAGTACTTC,CASSPPLAVGQETQYF
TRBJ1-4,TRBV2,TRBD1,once,TGTGCCAGCAGGGCTCCCAGGGGGCTAACAACTAATGAAAAACTGTTTTTT,CASRAPRGLTTNEKLFF
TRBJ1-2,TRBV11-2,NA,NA,TGTGCCAGCAGCTCCGACACCTTCCAGAACTATGGCTACACCTTC,CASSSDTFQNYGYTF
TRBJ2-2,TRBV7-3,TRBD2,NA,TGTGCCAGCGGGACTAGCTCTGTCGGGGAGCTGTTTTTT,CASGTSSVGELFF
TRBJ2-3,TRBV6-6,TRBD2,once,TGTGCCAGCAGTCCCCCCGGGAGGACGCAGTATTTT,CASSPPGRTQYF
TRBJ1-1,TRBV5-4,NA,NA,TGTGCCAGCAGCCCTATGACAGGAGTGAACACTGAAGCTTTCTTT,CASSPMTGVNTEAFF
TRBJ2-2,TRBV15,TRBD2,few,TGTGCCACCAGCAGAGCTTGGCGGGAGAGCGGGGAGCTGTTTTTT,CATSRAWRESGELFF
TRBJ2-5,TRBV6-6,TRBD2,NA,TGTGCCAGCATAGGGGCGTGGGTAGCGGGAGGGGAGACCCAGTACTTC,CASIGAWVAGGETQYF
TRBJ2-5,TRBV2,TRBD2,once,TGTGCCCATGCGGGGGGGGAGACCCAGTACTTC,CAHAGGETQYF
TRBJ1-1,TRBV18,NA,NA,TGTGCCAGCTCACAAGGGGGGGGGCCGAACACTGAAGCTTTCTTT,CASSQGGGPNTEAFF
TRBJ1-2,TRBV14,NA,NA,TGTGCCAGCAGCCCGCCAGGCTATGGCTACACCTTC,CASSPPGYGYTF
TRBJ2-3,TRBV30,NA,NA,TGTGCCTGGAGGGGCCTGGCTAGCACAGATACGCAGTATTTT,CAWRGLASTDTQYF
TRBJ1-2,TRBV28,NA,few,TGTGCCAGCCTGAAAAGGGGTTCGCACTATGGCTACACCTTC,CASLKRGSHYGYTF
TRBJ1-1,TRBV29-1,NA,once,TGCAGCGTTGATAGCGGGGGAGGGACTGAAGCTTTCTTT,CSVDSGGGTEAFF
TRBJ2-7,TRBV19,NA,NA,TGTGCCAGTAGTGGACAGACAGGTCAGCCGACGGGGCAGTACTTC,CASSGQTGQPTGQYF
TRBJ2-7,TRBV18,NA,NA,TGTGCCAGCTCCCCCTCAAGCGGCTTAGGCTACGAGCAGTACTTC,CASSPSSGLGYEQYF